These 11 T cell receptor beta chains originate from one sample sequenced in a study of CD8 T cells in Susac syndrome. An amount of RNA that ranged from roughly 0.45 to 1 ug was reverse transcribed with random hexamers. One entry per CDR3 protein, called by TCRdb with MiXCR from the immunoSEQ multiplex PCR reads. Of about 240,000 distinct CDR3 sequences listed, almost 97% are singletons. Sequenced: CD4+ T cells from PBMCs. These receptors were taken from a human donor with Susac syndrome.

The rearrangement uses TRBV15 and TRBJ2-5, with D perhaps given as TRBD1 or TRBD2 (5 bases each). Germline CDR1 and CDR2: LNHNV and YYDKDF (reference sequence). The CDR3 runs 15 residues. Trimming took 3 bases from V and 4 from J, leaving 15 bases between them. The CDR3: CATSSRTRDAETQYF. CDR3 DNA sequence: TGTGCCACCAGCAGCCGCACCCGGGACGCAGAGACCCAGTACTTC.

This clonotype was seen only once. This chain links TRBV25-1 with TRBJ2-1; D is possibly TRBD2 (6 bases). This CDR3 has 13 amino acids. Trimming took 6 bases from V and 3 from J, leaving 9 bases between them. Germline loops: CDR1 MGHDK, CDR2 SYGVNS. As DNA, the CDR3 is TGTGCCAGCAGAACGGGGGACTACAATGAGCAGTTCTTC. Translating gives CASRTGDYNEQFF.

The chain is built from TRBV15 and TRBJ2-2; D remains unclear. Trimming left V 0 bases short and J 0 bases short, with 5 bases between. CDR1 is LNHNV, CDR2 YYDKDF, per germline (reference sequence). This CDR3 has 15 residues. For the CDR3, the DNA is TGTGCCACCAGCAGAGACTCCTCGAACACCGGGGAGCTGTTTTTT. Translated, it gives CATSRDSSNTGELFF.

This chain uses TRBV20-1 with TRBJ2-3, with 7 positions matching TRBD1. CDR1 and CDR2 from the germline V gene are DFQATT and SNEGSKA (reference sequence). This CDR3 comprises 13 residues. V trimming: 5 bases; J trimming: 3 bases; junction bases outside the gene matches: 5. CDR3 nucleotide sequence: TGCAGTGCTTCCGGGACAGCTACAGATACGCAGTATTTT. Its protein is CSASGTATDTQYF.

V is TRBV20-1 and J is TRBJ1-1; 10 positions agree with TRBD1. Germline V lookup: CDR1 DFQATT, CDR2 SNEGSKA (reference sequence). The CDR3 is 16 amino acids. With V trimmed by 3 bases and J by 3 bases, 10 bases remained unmatched. This chain's CDR3 is CSARRTGGSLDTEAFF. Here the CDR3 DNA reads TGCAGTGCTAGGCGGACAGGGGGGTCGTTGGACACTGAAGCTTTCTTT.

The V gene is TRBV20-1, the J gene TRBJ1-2, with D perhaps TRBD1 (5 bases). The germline CDR1 and CDR2 sequences are DFQATT and SNEGSKA (reference sequence). The germline V and J ends were trimmed by 0 bases and 7 bases, with 12 bases remaining between them. The CDR3 contains 13 residues. CDR3 residues: CSARDLPGGGYTF. CDR3 in DNA: TGCAGTGCTAGAGATCTCCCGGGGGGTGGCTACACCTTC.

The chain carries TRBV10-3 and TRBJ2-3; TRBD1 agrees at 9 bases. Trimming at V came to 10 bases and at J to 2 bases, leaving 7 bases not matched to a gene. Per the germline V gene, CDR1 is ENHRY and CDR2 is SYGVKD. The CDR3 sequence is 14 residues long. CDR3 sequence (DNA): TGTGCCACCACACGGACAGGGGACACAGATACGCAGTATTTT. This sequence encodes CATTRTGDTDTQYF.

V and J are TRBV15 and TRBJ1-2, with a tentative D call TRBD1 (6 bases). The CDR3 has 14 amino acids. V shed 4 bases and J shed 1 base, with 10 bases lying between them. Germline assignment: CDR1 LNHNV and CDR2 YYDKDF (reference sequence). CDR3 residues: CATSTQGGNYGYTF. Here the CDR3 DNA reads TGTGCCACCAGCACCCAAGGGGGTAACTATGGCTACACCTTC.

The genes are TRBV29-1 and TRBJ1-2, with D tentatively TRBD1 (5 bases). Per germline, CDR1 SQVTM and CDR2 ANQGSEA. The CDR3 covers 12 residues. Trimming took off 6 bases at V and 8 bases at J, with 16 bases between the two ends. CDR3 nucleotide sequence: TGCAGCGTCTCCACCCCCAGGGACGGCTACACCTTC. Encoded protein: CSVSTPRDGYTF.

J is TRBJ1-1 and V is TRBV29-1; D ambiguous. This CDR3 has 11 amino acids. Germline V gene data show CDR1 as SQVTM and CDR2 as ANQGSEA. The V end lost 3 bases, the J end lost 8 bases, and 10 bases lay between the germline ends. CDR3 amino acids: CSVEGPVEAFF. In DNA form, the CDR3 reads TGCAGCGTTGAGGGCCCAGTCGAAGCTTTCTTT. Full variable domain (outside the CDR3, taken from reference TRBV29-1 and TRBJ1-1): SAVISQKPSRDICQRGTSLTIQCQVDSQVTMMFWYRQQPGQSLTLIATANQGSEATYESGFVIDKFPISRPNLTFSTLTVSNMSPEDSSIYLCSVEGPVEAFFGQGTRLTVV.

The chain combines TRBV30 with TRBJ1-4; perhaps TRBD1 as D (5 bases). This CDR3 region has 13 residues. V was trimmed by 4 bases and J by 8 bases, leaving 14 bases between them. Germline loops: CDR1 GTSNPN, CDR2 SVGIG (reference sequence). CDR3 amino acids: CAWTAGTGEKLFF. The DNA for the CDR3 is TGTGCCTGGACGGCAGGGACGGGAGAAAAACTGTTTTTT.